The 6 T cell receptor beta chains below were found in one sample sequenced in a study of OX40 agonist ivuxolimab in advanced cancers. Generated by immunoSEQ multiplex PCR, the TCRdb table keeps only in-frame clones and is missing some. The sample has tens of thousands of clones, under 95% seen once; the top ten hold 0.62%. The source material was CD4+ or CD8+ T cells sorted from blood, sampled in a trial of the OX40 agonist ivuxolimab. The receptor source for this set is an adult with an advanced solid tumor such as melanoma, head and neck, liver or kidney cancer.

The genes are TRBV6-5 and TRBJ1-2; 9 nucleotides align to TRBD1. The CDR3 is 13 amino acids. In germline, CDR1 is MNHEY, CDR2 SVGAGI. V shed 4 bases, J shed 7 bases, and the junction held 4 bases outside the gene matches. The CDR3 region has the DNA TGTGCCAGCAGTTTACAGGGGGCGCTTGGCTACACCTTC. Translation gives CASSLQGALGYTF.

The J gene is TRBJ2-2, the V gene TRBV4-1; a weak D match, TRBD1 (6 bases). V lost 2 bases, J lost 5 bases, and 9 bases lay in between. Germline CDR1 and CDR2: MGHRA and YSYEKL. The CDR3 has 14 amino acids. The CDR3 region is CASSQFRGTGELFF. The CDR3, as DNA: TGCGCCAGCAGCCAATTTAGGGGGACCGGGGAGCTGTTTTTT.

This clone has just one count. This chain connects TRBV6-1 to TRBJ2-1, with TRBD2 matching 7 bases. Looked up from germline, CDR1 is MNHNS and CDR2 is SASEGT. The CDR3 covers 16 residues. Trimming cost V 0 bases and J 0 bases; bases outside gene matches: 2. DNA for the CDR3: TGTGCCAGCAGTGAAGCGGGGGGGAGCTCCTACAATGAGCAGTTCTTC. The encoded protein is CASSEAGGSSYNEQFF.

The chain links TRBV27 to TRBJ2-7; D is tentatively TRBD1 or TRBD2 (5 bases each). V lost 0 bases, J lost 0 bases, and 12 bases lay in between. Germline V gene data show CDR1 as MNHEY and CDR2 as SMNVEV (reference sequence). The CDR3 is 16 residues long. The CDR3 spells CASSLSGEGDSYEQYF. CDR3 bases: TGTGCCAGCAGTTTATCGGGGGAAGGGGACTCCTACGAGCAGTACTTC.

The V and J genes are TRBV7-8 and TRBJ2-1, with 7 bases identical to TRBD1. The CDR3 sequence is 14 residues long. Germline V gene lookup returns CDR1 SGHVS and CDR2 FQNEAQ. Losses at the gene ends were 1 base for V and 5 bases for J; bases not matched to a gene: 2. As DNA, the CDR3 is TGTGCCAGCAGCTTAGAGGACAGGAACAATGAGCAGTTCTTC. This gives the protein CASSLEDRNNEQFF.

This chain's CDR3 is CASSQVIQGVGKLFF. The CDR3 DNA reads TGTGCCAGCAGCCAAGTAATCCAGGGTGTAGGAAAACTGTTTTTT. J is TRBJ1-4 and V is TRBV14, with TRBD1 as a possible D gene (5 bases). The CDR3 is made up of 15 amino acids. With 1 base removed from V and 10 bases from J, the gap between germline ends came to 16 bases. Germline values: CDR1 SGHDN, CDR2 FVKESK.